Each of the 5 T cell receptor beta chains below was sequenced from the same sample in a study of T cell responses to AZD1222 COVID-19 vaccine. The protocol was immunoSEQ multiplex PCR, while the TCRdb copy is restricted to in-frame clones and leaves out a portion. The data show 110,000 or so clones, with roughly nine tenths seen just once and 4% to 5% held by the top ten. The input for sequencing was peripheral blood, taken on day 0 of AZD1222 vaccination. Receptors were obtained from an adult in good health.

The CDR3 sequence is CASSTNLEGGSPLHF. CDR3 coding DNA: TGTGCCAGCAGCACCAACTTGGAGGGGGGATCACCCCTCCACTTT. V is TRBV5-4 and J is TRBJ1-6; D possibly corresponds to TRBD1 (6 bases). V was trimmed by 4 bases and J by 10 bases, leaving 18 bases between them. CDR3 length: 15 residues. The germline gives CDR1 SGHNT, CDR2 YYREEE (reference sequence).

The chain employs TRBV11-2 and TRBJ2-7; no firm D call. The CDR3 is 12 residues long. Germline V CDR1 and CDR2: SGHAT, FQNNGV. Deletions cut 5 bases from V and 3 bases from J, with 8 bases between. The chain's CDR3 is CASSASLYEQYF. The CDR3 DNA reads TGTGCCAGCAGCGCCTCTCTCTACGAGCAGTACTTC.

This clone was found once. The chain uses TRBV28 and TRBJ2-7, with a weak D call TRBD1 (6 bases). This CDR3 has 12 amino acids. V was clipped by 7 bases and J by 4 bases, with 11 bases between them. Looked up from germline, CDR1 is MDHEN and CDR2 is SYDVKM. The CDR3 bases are TGTGCCAGCACCCTACAGGGTTACGAGCAGTACTTC. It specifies CASTLQGYEQYF.

CDR3 DNA: TGTGCCAGCAGCCGAACTACAGCAGAAAAGTTCTTC. This sequence encodes CASSRTTAEKFF. V gene TRBV13 combines with J gene TRBJ2-1; the D is unclear. The V end lost 5 bases, the J end lost 14 bases, and 16 bases lay between the germline ends. CDR1 and CDR2 (germline): PRHDT, FYEKMQ (reference sequence). The CDR3 totals 12 residues. Filled out from reference TRBV13 and TRBJ2-1, the complete variable domain reads AAGVIQSPRHLIKEKRETATLKCYPIPRHDTVYWYQQGPGQDPQFLISFYEKMQSDKGSIPDRFSAQQFSDYHSELNMSSLELGDSALYFCASSRTTAEKFFGPGTRLTVL.

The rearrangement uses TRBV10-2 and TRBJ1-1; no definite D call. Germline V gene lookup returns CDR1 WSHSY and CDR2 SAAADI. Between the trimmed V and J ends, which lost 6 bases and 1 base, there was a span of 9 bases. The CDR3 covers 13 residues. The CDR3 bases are TGCGCCAGCAGCAGAAAGTCGAACACTGAAGCTTTCTTT. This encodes CASSRKSNTEAFF.